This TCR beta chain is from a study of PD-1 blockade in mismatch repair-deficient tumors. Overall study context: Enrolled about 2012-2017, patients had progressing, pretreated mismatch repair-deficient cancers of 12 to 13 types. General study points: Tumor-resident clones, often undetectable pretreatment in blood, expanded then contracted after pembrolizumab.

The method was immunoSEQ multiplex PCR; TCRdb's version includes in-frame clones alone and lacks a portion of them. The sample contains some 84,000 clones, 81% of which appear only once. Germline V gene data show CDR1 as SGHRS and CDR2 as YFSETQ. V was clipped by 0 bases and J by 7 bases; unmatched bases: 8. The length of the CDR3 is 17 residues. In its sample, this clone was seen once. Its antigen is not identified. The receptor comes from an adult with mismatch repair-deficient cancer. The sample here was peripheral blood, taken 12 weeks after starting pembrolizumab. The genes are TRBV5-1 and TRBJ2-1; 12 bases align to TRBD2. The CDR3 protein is CASSLVPLAGGPNEQFF. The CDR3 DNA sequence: TGCGCCAGCAGCTTGGTCCCGCTAGCGGGAGGGCCGAATGAGCAGTTCTTC.